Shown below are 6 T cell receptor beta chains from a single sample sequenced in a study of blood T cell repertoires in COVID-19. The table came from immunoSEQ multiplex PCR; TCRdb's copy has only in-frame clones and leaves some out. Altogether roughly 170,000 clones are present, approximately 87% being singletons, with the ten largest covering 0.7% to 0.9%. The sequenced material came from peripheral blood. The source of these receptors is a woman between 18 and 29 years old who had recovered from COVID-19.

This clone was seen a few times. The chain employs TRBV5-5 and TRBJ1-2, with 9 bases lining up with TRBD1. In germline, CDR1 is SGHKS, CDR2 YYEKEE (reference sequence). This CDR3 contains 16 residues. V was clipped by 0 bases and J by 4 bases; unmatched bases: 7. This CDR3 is CASSLGTGVRLYGYTF. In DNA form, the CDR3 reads TGTGCCAGCAGCTTGGGGACAGGGGTTCGCCTCTATGGCTACACCTTC.

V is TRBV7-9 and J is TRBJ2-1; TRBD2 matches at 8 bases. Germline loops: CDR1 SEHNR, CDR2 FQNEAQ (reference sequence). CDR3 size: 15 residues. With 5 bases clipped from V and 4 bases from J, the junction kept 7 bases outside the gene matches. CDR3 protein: CASSHQREIYNEQFF. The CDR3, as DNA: TGTGCCAGCAGCCATCAGCGGGAGATTTACAATGAGCAGTTCTTC.

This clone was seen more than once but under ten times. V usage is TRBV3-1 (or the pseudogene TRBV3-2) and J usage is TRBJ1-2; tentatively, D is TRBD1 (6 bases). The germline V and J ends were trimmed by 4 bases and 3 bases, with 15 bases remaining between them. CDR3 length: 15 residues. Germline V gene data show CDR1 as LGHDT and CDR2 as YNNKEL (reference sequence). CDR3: CASSPHQGGYYGYTF. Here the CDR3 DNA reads TGTGCCAGCAGCCCCCACCAAGGGGGATACTATGGCTACACCTTC.

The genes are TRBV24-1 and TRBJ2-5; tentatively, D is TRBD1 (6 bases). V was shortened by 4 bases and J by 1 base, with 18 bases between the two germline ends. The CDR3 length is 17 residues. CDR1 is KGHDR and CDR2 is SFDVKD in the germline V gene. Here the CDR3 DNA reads TGTGCCACCAGTGACCCCGCAGGCAGGGGCGTCCAAGAGACCCAGTACTTC. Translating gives CATSDPAGRGVQETQYF.

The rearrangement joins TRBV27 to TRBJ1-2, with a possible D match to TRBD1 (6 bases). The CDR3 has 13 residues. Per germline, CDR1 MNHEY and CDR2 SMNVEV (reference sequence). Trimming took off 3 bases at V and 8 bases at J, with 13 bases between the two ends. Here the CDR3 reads CASSLGGHRGYTF. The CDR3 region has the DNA TGTGCCAGCAGTTTGGGGGGGCATCGGGGCTACACCTTC.

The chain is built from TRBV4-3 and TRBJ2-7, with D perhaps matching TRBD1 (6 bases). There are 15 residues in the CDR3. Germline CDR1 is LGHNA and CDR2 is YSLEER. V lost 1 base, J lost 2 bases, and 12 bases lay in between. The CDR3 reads CASSQGTGKTYEQYF. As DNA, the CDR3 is TGCGCCAGCAGCCAAGGAACAGGGAAAACCTACGAGCAGTACTTC.